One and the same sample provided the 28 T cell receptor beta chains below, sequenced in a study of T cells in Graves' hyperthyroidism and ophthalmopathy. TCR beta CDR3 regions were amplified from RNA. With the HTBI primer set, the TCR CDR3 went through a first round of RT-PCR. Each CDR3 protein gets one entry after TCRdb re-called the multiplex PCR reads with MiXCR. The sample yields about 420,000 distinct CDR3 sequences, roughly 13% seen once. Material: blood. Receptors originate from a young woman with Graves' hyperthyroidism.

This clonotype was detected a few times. The CDR3 region has the DNA TGTGCCAGCAGACCCCGAGGGCACGGCACTGAAGCTTTCTTT. This sequence encodes CASRPRGHGTEAFF. V and J are TRBV6-2 or TRBV6-3 and TRBJ1-1; D uncertain. This CDR3 has 14 residues. CDR1 is MNHEY and CDR2 is SVGEGT in the germline V gene. V was trimmed by 6 bases and J by 4 bases, leaving 15 bases between them.

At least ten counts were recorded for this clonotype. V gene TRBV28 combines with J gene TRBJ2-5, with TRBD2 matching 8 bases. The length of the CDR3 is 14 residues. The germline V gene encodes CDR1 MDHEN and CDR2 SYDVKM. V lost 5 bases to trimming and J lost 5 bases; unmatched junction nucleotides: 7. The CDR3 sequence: CASSPRGGRETQYF. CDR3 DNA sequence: TGTGCCAGCAGTCCTCGGGGGGGGAGGGAGACCCAGTACTTC.

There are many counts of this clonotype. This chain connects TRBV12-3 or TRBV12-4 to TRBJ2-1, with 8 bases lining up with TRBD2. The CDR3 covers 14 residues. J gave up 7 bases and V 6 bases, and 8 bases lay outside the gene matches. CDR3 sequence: CASRERESGNEQFF. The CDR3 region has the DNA TGTGCCAGCAGGGAGCGGGAGTCTGGTAATGAGCAGTTCTTC.

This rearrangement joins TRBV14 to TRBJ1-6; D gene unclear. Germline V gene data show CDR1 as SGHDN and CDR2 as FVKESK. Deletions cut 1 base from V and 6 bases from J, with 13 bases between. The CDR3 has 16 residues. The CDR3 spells CASSQVGAGFNSPLHF. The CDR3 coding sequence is TGTGCCAGCAGCCAAGTTGGAGCGGGGTTTAATTCACCCCTCCACTTT.

The CDR3 DNA reads as TGTGCCAGCAGCTTAGTTCCCCTAGCGGGAGAAGTAACCTACGAGCAGTACTTC. Encoded protein: CASSLVPLAGEVTYEQYF. The gene calls are TRBV13 and TRBJ2-7, with 10 nucleotides matching TRBD2. The ends lost 1 base at V and 2 bases at J; junction bases unmatched: 11. The germline CDR1 and CDR2 sequences are PRHDT and FYEKMQ (reference sequence). The CDR3 has 18 amino acids. Full variable domain (missing parts from reference TRBV13 and TRBJ2-7): AAGVIQSPRHLIKEKRETATLKCYPIPRHDTVYWYQQGPGQDPQFLISFYEKMQSDKGSIPDRFSAQQFSDYHSELNMSSLELGDSALYFCASSLVPLAGEVTYEQYFGPGTRLTVT.

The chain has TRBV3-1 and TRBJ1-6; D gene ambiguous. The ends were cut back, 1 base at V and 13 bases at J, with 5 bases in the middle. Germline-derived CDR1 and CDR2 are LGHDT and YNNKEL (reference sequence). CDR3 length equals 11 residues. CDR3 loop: CASSQGVPLHF. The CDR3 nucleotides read TGTGCCAGCAGCCAAGGGGTTCCCCTCCACTTT.

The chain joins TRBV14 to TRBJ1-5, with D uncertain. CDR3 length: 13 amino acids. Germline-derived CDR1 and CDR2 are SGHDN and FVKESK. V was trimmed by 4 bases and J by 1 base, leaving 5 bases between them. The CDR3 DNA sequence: TGTGCCAGCAGCCTAAAGAGCAATCAGCCCCAGCATTTT. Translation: CASSLKSNQPQHF.

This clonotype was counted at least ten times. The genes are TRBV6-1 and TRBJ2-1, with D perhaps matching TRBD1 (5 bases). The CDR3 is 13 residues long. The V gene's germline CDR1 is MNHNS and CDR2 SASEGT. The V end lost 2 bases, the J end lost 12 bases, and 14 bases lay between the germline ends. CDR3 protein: CASSELSGSTQFF. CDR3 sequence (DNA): TGTGCCAGCAGTGAACTATCAGGGTCGACGCAGTTCTTC.

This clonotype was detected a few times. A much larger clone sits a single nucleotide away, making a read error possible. As DNA, the CDR3 is TGTGCCAGCAGTCTCCCGGGGCAGCCGAACACTGAAGCTTTCTTT. The encoded protein is CASSLPGQPNTEAFF. The V and J genes are TRBV28 and TRBJ1-1; tentatively, D is TRBD1 (5 bases). Germline V gene sequence: CDR1 MDHEN, CDR2 SYDVKM. This CDR3 is 15 amino acids long. With 5 bases removed from V and 1 base from J, the gap between germline ends came to 14 bases.

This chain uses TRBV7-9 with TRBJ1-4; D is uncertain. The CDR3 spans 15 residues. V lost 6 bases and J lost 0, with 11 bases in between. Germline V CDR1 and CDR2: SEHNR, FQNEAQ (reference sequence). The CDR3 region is CASSYPIATNEKLFF. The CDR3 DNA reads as TGTGCCAGCAGTTATCCTATTGCAACTAATGAAAAACTGTTTTTT.

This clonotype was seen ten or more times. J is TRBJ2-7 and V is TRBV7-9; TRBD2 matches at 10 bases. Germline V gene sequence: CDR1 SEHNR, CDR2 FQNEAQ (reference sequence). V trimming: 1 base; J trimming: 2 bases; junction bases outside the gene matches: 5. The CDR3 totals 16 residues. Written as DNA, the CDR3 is TGTGCCAGCAGCTTAGATAGCGGGAGGAACCCCTACGAGCAGTACTTC. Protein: CASSLDSGRNPYEQYF.

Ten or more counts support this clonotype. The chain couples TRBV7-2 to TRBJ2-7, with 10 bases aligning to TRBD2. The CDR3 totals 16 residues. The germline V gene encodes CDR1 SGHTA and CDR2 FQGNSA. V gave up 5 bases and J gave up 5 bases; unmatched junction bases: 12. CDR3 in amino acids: CASSPVGVAGGNEQYF. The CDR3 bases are TGTGCCAGCAGCCCGGTCGGGGTAGCGGGAGGAAACGAGCAGTACTTC.

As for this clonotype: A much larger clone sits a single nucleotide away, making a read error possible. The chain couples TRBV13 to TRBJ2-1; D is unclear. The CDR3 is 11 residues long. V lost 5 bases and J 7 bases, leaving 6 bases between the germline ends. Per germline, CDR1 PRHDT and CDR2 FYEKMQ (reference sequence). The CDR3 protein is CASSHGNEQFF. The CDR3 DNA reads TGTGCCAGCAGCCATGGAAATGAGCAGTTCTTC.

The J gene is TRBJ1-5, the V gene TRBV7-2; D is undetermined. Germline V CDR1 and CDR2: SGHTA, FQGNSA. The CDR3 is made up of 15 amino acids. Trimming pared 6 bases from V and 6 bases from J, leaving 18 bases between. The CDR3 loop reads CASRVDGISSQPQHF. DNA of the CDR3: TGTGCCAGCAGGGTGGACGGTATTTCAAGTCAGCCCCAGCATTTT.

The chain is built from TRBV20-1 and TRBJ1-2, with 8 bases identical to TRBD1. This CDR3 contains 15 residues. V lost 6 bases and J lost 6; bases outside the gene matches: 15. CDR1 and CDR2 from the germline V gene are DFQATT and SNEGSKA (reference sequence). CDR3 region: CSAGGIAGGANGYTF. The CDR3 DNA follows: TGCAGTGCCGGAGGTATCGCAGGGGGCGCGAATGGCTACACCTTC.

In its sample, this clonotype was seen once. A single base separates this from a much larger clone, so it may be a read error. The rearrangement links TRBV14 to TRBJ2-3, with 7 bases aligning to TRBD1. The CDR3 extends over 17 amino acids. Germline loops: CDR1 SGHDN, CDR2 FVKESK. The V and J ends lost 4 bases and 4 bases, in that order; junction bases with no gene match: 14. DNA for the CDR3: TGTGCCAGCAGCCCTCGGGTAGGGGGCAGTTTCGCAGATACGCAGTATTTT. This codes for CASSPRVGGSFADTQYF.

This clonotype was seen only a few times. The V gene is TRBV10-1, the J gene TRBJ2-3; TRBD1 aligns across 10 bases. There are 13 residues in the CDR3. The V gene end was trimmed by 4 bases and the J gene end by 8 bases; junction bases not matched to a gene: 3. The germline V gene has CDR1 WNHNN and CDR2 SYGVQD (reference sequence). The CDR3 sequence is CASSGDRGGTQYF. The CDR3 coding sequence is TGCGCCAGCAGTGGGGACAGGGGCGGTACGCAGTATTTT.

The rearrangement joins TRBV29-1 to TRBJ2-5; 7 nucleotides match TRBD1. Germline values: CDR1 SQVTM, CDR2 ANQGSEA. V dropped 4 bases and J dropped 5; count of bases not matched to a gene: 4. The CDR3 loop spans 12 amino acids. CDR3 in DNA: TGCAGCGTTGGACAGGGTTCGGAGACCCAGTACTTC. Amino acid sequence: CSVGQGSETQYF.

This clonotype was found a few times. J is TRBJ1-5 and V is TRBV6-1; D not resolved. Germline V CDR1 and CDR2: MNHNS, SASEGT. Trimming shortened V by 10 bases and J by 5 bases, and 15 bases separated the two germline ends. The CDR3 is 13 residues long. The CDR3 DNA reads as TGTGCCACCACGGGTGGGGTTGATCAGCCCCAGCATTTT. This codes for CATTGGVDQPQHF.

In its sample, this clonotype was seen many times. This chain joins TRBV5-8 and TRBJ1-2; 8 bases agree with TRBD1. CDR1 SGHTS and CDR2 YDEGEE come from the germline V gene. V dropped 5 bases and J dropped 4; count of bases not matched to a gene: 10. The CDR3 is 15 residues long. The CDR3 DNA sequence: TGTGCCAGCAGTTACAGGGGGGGCGCAGGCTATGGCTACACCTTC. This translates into CASSYRGGAGYGYTF.

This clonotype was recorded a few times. Here the CDR3 reads CASSREGGAYEQYF. CDR3 DNA sequence: TGTGCCAGTAGTAGGGAGGGCGGAGCCTACGAGCAGTACTTC. The J gene is TRBJ2-7, the V gene TRBV19, with 7 bases aligning to TRBD2. V lost 4 bases to trimming and J lost 2 bases; unmatched junction nucleotides: 5. CDR3 length: 14 amino acids. The germline V gene encodes CDR1 LNHDA and CDR2 SQIVND (reference sequence).

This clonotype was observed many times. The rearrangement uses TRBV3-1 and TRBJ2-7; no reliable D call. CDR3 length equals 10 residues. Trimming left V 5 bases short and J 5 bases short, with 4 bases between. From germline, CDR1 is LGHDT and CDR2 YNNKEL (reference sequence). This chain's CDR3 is CASSVNEQYF. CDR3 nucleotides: TGTGCCAGCAGCGTGAACGAGCAGTACTTC.

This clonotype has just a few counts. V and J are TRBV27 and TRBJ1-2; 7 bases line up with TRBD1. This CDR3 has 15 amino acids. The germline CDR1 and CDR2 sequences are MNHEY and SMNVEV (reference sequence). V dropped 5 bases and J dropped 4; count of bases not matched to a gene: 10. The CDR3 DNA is TGTGCCAGCAGTCCGCACCGGGACAGCAGCTATGGCTACACCTTC. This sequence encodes CASSPHRDSSYGYTF.

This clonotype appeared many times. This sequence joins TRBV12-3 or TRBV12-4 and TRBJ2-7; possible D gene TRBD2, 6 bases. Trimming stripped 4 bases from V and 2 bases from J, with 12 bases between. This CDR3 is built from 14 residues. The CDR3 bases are TGTGCCAGCAGTTGGCCCGGAGGGACCTACGAGCAGTACTTC. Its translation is CASSWPGGTYEQYF.

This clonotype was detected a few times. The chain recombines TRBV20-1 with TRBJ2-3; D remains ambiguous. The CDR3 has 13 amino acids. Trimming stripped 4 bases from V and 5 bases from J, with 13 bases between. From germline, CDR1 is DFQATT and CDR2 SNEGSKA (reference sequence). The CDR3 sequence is CSATKLVGDTQYF. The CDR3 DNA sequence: TGCAGTGCTACTAAGCTAGTAGGAGATACGCAGTATTTT.

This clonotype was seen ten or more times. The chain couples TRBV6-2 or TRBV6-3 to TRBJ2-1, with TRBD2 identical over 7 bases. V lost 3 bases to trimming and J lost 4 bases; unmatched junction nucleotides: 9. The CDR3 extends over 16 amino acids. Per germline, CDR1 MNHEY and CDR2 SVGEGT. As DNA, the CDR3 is TGTGCCAGCAGTTATGCGGGGGAGTTGGCGTACAATGAGCAGTTCTTC. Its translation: CASSYAGELAYNEQFF.

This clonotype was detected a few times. The CDR3 DNA sequence: TGTGCCACACAGGGACGGGACATTCAGTACTTC. Its translation: CATQGRDIQYF. The V gene is TRBV6-1, the J gene TRBJ2-4; D is perhaps TRBD1 (6 bases). The CDR3 consists of 11 residues. The germline V gene has CDR1 MNHNS and CDR2 SASEGT. Deletions cut 10 bases from V and 8 bases from J, with 12 bases between.

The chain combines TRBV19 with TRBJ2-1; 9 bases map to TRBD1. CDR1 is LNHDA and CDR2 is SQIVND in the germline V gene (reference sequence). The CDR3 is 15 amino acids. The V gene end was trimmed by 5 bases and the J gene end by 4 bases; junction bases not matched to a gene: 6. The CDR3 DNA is TGTGCCAGTAGTCTAAGGACAGGGGAATACAATGAGCAGTTCTTC. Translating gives CASSLRTGEYNEQFF.